This T cell receptor beta chain was retrieved from a study of blood T cell repertoires in COVID-19. The method was immunoSEQ multiplex PCR; TCRdb's version includes in-frame clones alone and lacks a portion of them. Of roughly 200,000 clones in the sample, approximately 80% were seen once. The CDR3 is 13 residues long. The germline CDR1 and CDR2 sequences are LGHNT and FRNRAP. Trimming shortened V by 6 bases and J by 5 bases, and 11 bases separated the two germline ends. This chain uses TRBV12-5 with TRBJ2-1; D unclear. Sequencing was carried out using peripheral blood. This TCR came from a human donor in a cohort sampled during active COVID-19. In DNA, the CDR3 is TGTGCTAGTGGGCCCGACTGGGACAATGAGCAGTTCTTC. Residues: CASGPDWDNEQFF.